What follows are 29 T cell receptor beta chains derived from one specimen sequenced in a study of blood T cell repertoires in COVID-19. TCRdb's copy holds only in-frame clones and misses some; the assay was immunoSEQ multiplex PCR. The repertoire consists of about 260,000 clones, with about 88% occurring once and the leading ten covering over 1.5%. Sequences were obtained from peripheral blood. The receptors come from a man between 25 and 39 years old with active or convalescent COVID-19.

The genes are TRBV9 and TRBJ1-6, with D perhaps TRBD1 (5 bases). V shed 2 bases and J shed 9 bases, with 12 bases lying between them. This CDR3 contains 14 residues. Germline CDR1 and CDR2: SGDLS and YYNGEE. The CDR3 DNA reads TGTGCCAGCAGCGTGGGACCGGGAGGTTCACCCCTCCACTTT. Translation gives CASSVGPGGSPLHF.

The chain combines TRBV6-2 or TRBV6-3 with TRBJ1-4; D unresolved. Trimming took off 5 bases at V and 7 bases at J, with 17 bases between the two ends. The CDR3 contains 15 residues. Germline CDR1 reads MNHEY; CDR2 reads SVGEGT. CDR3 sequence: CASSATVLAGEKLFF. CDR3 coding DNA: TGTGCCAGCAGTGCCACCGTCTTAGCGGGTGAAAAACTGTTTTTT.

The chain combines TRBV24-1 with TRBJ2-2, with TRBD2 matching over 9 bases. The trim removed 4 bases at V and 5 bases at J, leaving 1 base unmatched. The length of the CDR3 is 14 residues. Per germline, CDR1 KGHDR and CDR2 SFDVKD. The CDR3, as DNA: TGTGCCACCAGTGAAGCGGGAGGAACCGGGGAGCTGTTTTTT. Its protein is CATSEAGGTGELFF.

The V gene is TRBV9, the J gene TRBJ2-2, with D uncertain. The CDR3 runs 17 residues. The germline CDR1 and CDR2 sequences are SGDLS and YYNGEE. Trimming stripped 4 bases from V and 4 bases from J, with 20 bases between. The CDR3 sequence: CASSPSTIRSGTGELFF. Written as DNA, the CDR3 is TGTGCCAGCAGCCCCAGCACGATCCGTTCAGGCACCGGGGAGCTGTTTTTT.

This sequence joins TRBV6-7 and TRBJ1-1; D not resolved. TRBV6-7 is treated as an ORF (open reading frame) with a function not yet certain. There are 15 residues in the CDR3. Trimming pared 0 bases from V and 0 bases from J, leaving 8 bases between. CDR3 DNA: TGTGCCAGCAGTTACTCGGAGGTTGTGAACACTGAAGCTTTCTTT. The encoded protein is CASSYSEVVNTEAFF.

This clone was seen more than once but under ten times. This chain uses TRBV3-1 (or the pseudogene TRBV3-2) with TRBJ1-1; D possibly corresponds to TRBD1 (6 bases). This CDR3 comprises 14 residues. The germline CDR1 and CDR2 sequences are LGHDT and YNNKEL (reference sequence). V was cut by 2 bases and J by 1 base, with 8 bases left in between. The CDR3 loop is CASSQMGANTEAFF. The CDR3 DNA is TGTGCCAGCAGCCAAATGGGGGCGAACACTGAAGCTTTCTTT.

The chain links TRBV5-6 to TRBJ1-1, with D uncertain. Germline CDR1 SGHDT, CDR2 YYEEEE. The CDR3 runs 16 residues. Trimming took off 4 bases at V and 1 base at J, with 17 bases between the two ends. CDR3 in amino acids: CASSRRQDYKNTEAFF. CDR3 bases: TGTGCCAGCAGCCGCCGCCAGGATTACAAGAACACTGAAGCTTTCTTT.

About this clone: At the DNA level, this CDR3 is encoded by other sequences in the same sample as well. The chain has TRBV12-3 or TRBV12-4 and TRBJ1-5, with D uncertain. Trimming pared 3 bases from V and 3 bases from J, leaving 6 bases between. This CDR3 contains 13 residues. CDR3 nucleotides: TGTGCCAGCAGTTTGCCTAACAATCAGCCCCAGCATTTT. It yields the protein CASSLPNNQPQHF.

The chain employs TRBV6-1 and TRBJ1-1; TRBD1 is a possible D gene (6 bases). The CDR3 consists of 15 residues. V was clipped by 1 base and J by 2 bases, with 11 bases between them. CDR1 and CDR2 from the germline V gene are MNHNS and SASEGT. CDR3 coding DNA: TGTGCCAGCAGTGAAGTGCCAGGGGACAACACTGAAGCTTTCTTT. Its protein product is CASSEVPGDNTEAFF.

The rearrangement uses TRBV6-5 and TRBJ2-3, with 12 bases that match TRBD2. Losses at the gene ends were 4 bases for V and 5 bases for J; bases not matched to a gene: 4. From germline, CDR1 is MNHEY and CDR2 SVGAGI. CDR3 length: 15 amino acids. CDR3 sequence (DNA): TGTGCCAGCAGTTCTAGCGGGGGGGCCCTAGATACGCAGTATTTT. Translation gives CASSSSGGALDTQYF.

In DNA, the CDR3 is TGTGCCATCAGTGAGTGGGGGGTTGGGACAGGGGCGATTTTCGGGGAGCTGTTTTTT. The encoded protein is CAISEWGVGTGAIFGELFF. The chain joins TRBV10-3 to TRBJ2-2; 10 bases match TRBD1. The CDR3 runs 19 residues. Germline V gives CDR1 ENHRY, CDR2 SYGVKD. V lost 1 base to trimming and J lost 7 bases; unmatched junction nucleotides: 15.

The rearrangement uses TRBV6-5 and TRBJ1-4, with TRBD1 matching over 7 bases. Trimming removed 0 bases from V and 7 bases from J; junction bases left unmatched: 5. CDR3 size: 15 residues. Germline V gene sequence: CDR1 MNHEY, CDR2 SVGAGI. CDR3 sequence (DNA): TGTGCCAGCAGTTACTCGAGGGGGCTGAGTGAAAAACTGTTTTTT. Translating gives CASSYSRGLSEKLFF.

The chain carries TRBV19 and TRBJ1-3, with 8 bases identical to TRBD1. Per germline, CDR1 LNHDA and CDR2 SQIVND (reference sequence). V dropped 6 bases and J dropped 0; count of bases not matched to a gene: 10. The CDR3 has 17 residues. The CDR3 spells CASREPGQESSGNTIYF. The DNA for the CDR3 is TGTGCCAGTAGAGAACCGGGACAGGAGAGCTCTGGAAACACCATATATTTT.

This clone was found once. The rearrangement joins TRBV9 to TRBJ1-2; 8 nucleotides agree with TRBD1. The CDR3 sequence is 15 residues long. In germline, CDR1 is SGDLS, CDR2 YYNGEE. V lost 4 bases to trimming and J lost 7 bases; unmatched junction nucleotides: 12. This CDR3 reads CASSPQGASIFGYTF. CDR3 DNA: TGTGCCAGCAGCCCGCAGGGGGCGTCGATCTTTGGCTACACCTTC.

This chain links TRBV7-9 with TRBJ2-1; TRBD2 aligns across 9 bases. This CDR3 contains 16 residues. V was clipped by 7 bases and J by 5 bases; unmatched bases: 12. Germline V gene lookup returns CDR1 SEHNR and CDR2 FQNEAQ (reference sequence). The CDR3 bases are TGTGCCAGCAACCCAGAGAGGGTAGCGGGGGACAATGAGCAGTTCTTC. This translates into CASNPERVAGDNEQFF.

This clone was seen only once. This chain uses TRBV10-1 with TRBJ1-1; tentatively, D is TRBD1 (6 bases). This CDR3 is built from 13 residues. CDR1 WNHNN and CDR2 SYGVQD come from the germline V gene (reference sequence). The V end lost 6 bases, the J end lost 1 base, and 9 bases lay between the germline ends. This CDR3 reads CASRLQGNTEAFF. The CDR3 DNA reads as TGCGCCAGCAGGTTACAGGGGAACACTGAAGCTTTCTTT.

The chain couples TRBV5-1 to TRBJ2-2, with TRBD2 identical over 11 bases. The germline V gene encodes CDR1 SGHRS and CDR2 YFSETQ. Losses at the gene ends were 2 bases for V and 6 bases for J; bases not matched to a gene: 3. The CDR3 consists of 15 residues. The CDR3 DNA reads as TGCGCCAGCAGCTTACTAGCGGGGGTCTCCGGGGAGCTGTTTTTT. It specifies CASSLLAGVSGELFF. The full variable domain, with the rest looked up from reference TRBV5-1 and TRBJ2-2, is KAGVTQTPRYLIKTRGQQVTLSCSPISGHRSVSWYQQTPGQGLQFLFEYFSETQRNKGNFPGRFSGRQFSNSRSEMNVSTLELGDSALYLCASSLLAGVSGELFFGEGSRLTVL.

The genes are TRBV19 and TRBJ2-7; TRBD1 agrees at 8 bases. This CDR3 has 14 residues. The J segment lost 1 base and the V segment lost 9 bases, leaving 8 bases of the junction unmatched. Looked up from germline, CDR1 is LNHDA and CDR2 is SQIVND (reference sequence). In nucleotides, the CDR3 is TGTGCCAGCGCGCGGAGGACAGGGTCCTACGAGCAGTACTTC. Its translation is CASARRTGSYEQYF.

This chain joins TRBV2 and TRBJ2-6, with TRBD2 matching 7 bases. Germline V CDR1 and CDR2: SNHLY, FYNNEI. CDR3 size: 14 residues. With 3 bases clipped from V and 18 bases from J, the junction kept 14 bases outside the gene matches. CDR3 residues: CASSDVSGVAKRTF. CDR3 DNA sequence: TGTGCCAGCAGTGATGTCAGCGGGGTTGCGAAACGGACTTTC.

The chain joins TRBV5-5 to TRBJ2-7; the match to TRBD2 covers 8 bases. The germline CDR1 and CDR2 sequences are SGHKS and YYEKEE (reference sequence). V was clipped by 0 bases and J by 1 base; unmatched bases: 6. The CDR3 length is 16 residues. The CDR3 nucleotides are TGTGCCAGCAGCTTGGCAACTAGCGGTGTTTCCTACGAGCAGTACTTC. As protein: CASSLATSGVSYEQYF.

This clone was picked up one time. The V and J genes are TRBV25-1 and TRBJ1-1; 8 bases fit TRBD1. The CDR3 has 14 residues. Germline V gives CDR1 MGHDK, CDR2 SYGVNS. The ends lost 7 bases at V and 0 bases at J; junction bases unmatched: 4. The CDR3 DNA reads TGTGCCAGCATCGGACAGGGAATGAACACTGAAGCTTTCTTT. Its translation: CASIGQGMNTEAFF.

The V and J genes are TRBV7-8 and TRBJ1-6; D ambiguous. Germline V gene data show CDR1 as SGHVS and CDR2 as FQNEAQ. The germline V and J ends were trimmed by 1 base and 0 bases, with 7 bases remaining between them. This CDR3 is built from 16 residues. The DNA of the CDR3 is TGTGCCAGCAGCTTAGAGGCGGGCTCCTATAATTCACCCCTCCACTTT. It translates to CASSLEAGSYNSPLHF.

The V gene is TRBV7-9, the J gene TRBJ1-1; D ambiguous. The V gene's germline CDR1 is SEHNR and CDR2 FQNEAQ (reference sequence). This CDR3 comprises 13 residues. V was cut by 2 bases and J by 3 bases, with 7 bases left in between. The CDR3 DNA is TGTGCCAGCAGCTTACGGGGAGACACTGAAGCTTTCTTT. It specifies CASSLRGDTEAFF. Together with reference TRBV7-9 and TRBJ1-1, the CDR3 gives the full variable domain: DTGVSQNPRHKITKRGQNVTFRCDPISEHNRLYWYRQTLGQGPEFLTYFQNEAQLEKSRLLSDRFSAERPKGSFSTLEIQRTEQGDSAMYLCASSLRGDTEAFFGQGTRLTVV.

V usage is TRBV6-6 and J usage is TRBJ1-2; no reliable D call. The V gene's germline CDR1 is MNHNY and CDR2 SVGAGI (reference sequence). The ends were cut back, 5 bases at V and 4 bases at J, with 14 bases in the middle. The CDR3 length is 14 residues. CDR3 sequence (DNA): TGTGCCAGCAGTCCCTCATCGGGAACCTATGGCTACACCTTC. Translation gives CASSPSSGTYGYTF.

Comment on this clone: Germline and junction disagree at one end, which may indicate a read error. The chain has TRBV4-1 and TRBJ2-5; 9 positions match TRBD2. The CDR3 contains 16 residues. Germline lookup yields CDR1 MGHRA and CDR2 YSYEKL. The CDR3 DNA reads as TGCGCCAGCAGTCAAGGCGCGGGGGGGACACAAGAGACCCAGTACTTC. Protein product: CASSQGAGGTQETQYF.

The V call is TRBV19, the J call TRBJ2-2; 7 positions match TRBD1. V lost 5 bases and J lost 1; bases outside the gene matches: 4. Germline V CDR1 and CDR2: LNHDA, SQIVND (reference sequence). The CDR3 loop spans 15 amino acids. CDR3 DNA: TGTGCCAGTAGTCTGACAGGGATGAACACCGGGGAGCTGTTTTTT. This encodes CASSLTGMNTGELFF.

The rearrangement joins TRBV2 to TRBJ1-2; D is unresolved. CDR1 is SNHLY, CDR2 FYNNEI, per germline. Trimming took 8 bases from V and 5 from J, leaving 12 bases between them. CDR3 length: 12 residues. The CDR3 region is CASGQVGYGYTF. For the CDR3, the DNA is TGTGCCAGCGGGCAGGTTGGTTATGGCTACACCTTC.

The chain employs TRBV6-5 and TRBJ2-1; no clear D gene. This CDR3 is 14 amino acids long. Germline CDR1 reads MNHEY; CDR2 reads SVGAGI. Trimming stripped 7 bases from V and 0 bases from J, with 10 bases between. The CDR3 nucleotides read TGTGCCAGCACTACAGATTTCTCCTACAATGAGCAGTTCTTC. Protein product: CASTTDFSYNEQFF.

The chain combines TRBV7-9 with TRBJ2-7; possible D gene TRBD2, 7 bases. CDR1 SEHNR and CDR2 FQNEAQ come from the germline V gene (reference sequence). V was shortened by 4 bases and J by 7 bases, with 17 bases between the two germline ends. The CDR3 extends over 14 amino acids. CDR3 nucleotide sequence: TGTGCCAGCAGCTCCGGGGGGCGCGCCTGGGAGCAGTACTTC. Its translation is CASSSGGRAWEQYF.